Listed here are 6 T cell receptor beta chains from one sample, sequenced in a study of CXCR3-negative and CXCR3-positive naive CD8 T cells. Their antigens are not known. With UMI labels, 5' RACE was used to prepare the TRB cDNA libraries. Following a re-call of the 5' RACE reads, TCRdb has one entry per CDR3 protein and lacks DNA. This listing includes under 110,000 distinct CDR3 sequences. Study-level results: Naive CXCR3-positive cells had TRB CDR3s more hydrophobic than those of CXCR3-negative naive cells.

What was sequenced was naive CXCR3+ CD8+ T cells from blood. The sample's subset: CD45RO-CCR7+CD27+CD95- naive CD8+ T cells expressing CXCR3 (TNR3+). These receptors all come from a human donor in good health. Some clones in this sample may be carry-over from other donors' samples.

This chain joins TRBV7-9 and TRBJ2-7; TCRdb indicates TRBD1, and absent DNA this call remains unverified. The CDR3 has 14 residues. Germline-derived CDR1 and CDR2 are SEHNR and FQNEAQ (reference sequence). This CDR3 reads CASSSPEGLYEQYF.

The J gene is TRBJ2-1, the V gene TRBV5-1. CDR1 and CDR2 from the germline V gene are SGHRS and YFSETQ. The CDR3 covers 15 residues. The CDR3 protein is CASSLVAGFYNEQFF.

The chain uses TRBV5-6 and TRBJ1-2. Germline CDR1 reads SGHDT; CDR2 reads YYEEEE. There are 13 residues in the CDR3. This CDR3 is CASSLLSNYGYTF.

The chain links TRBV9 to TRBJ2-3; TCRdb proposes TRBD1, but this gene call is untestable without DNA. Germline lookup yields CDR1 SGDLS and CDR2 YYNGEE. This CDR3 comprises 15 residues. The CDR3 reads CASSVGQGRTDTQYF. The full variable domain, its missing parts supplied by reference TRBV9 and TRBJ2-3, is DSGVTQTPKHLITATGQRVTLRCSPRSGDLSVYWYQQSLDQGLQFLIQYYNGEERAKGNILERFSAQQFPDLHSELNLSSLELGDSALYFCASSVGQGRTDTQYFGPGTRLTVL.

The chain couples TRBV4-2 to TRBJ1-3. The germline V gene encodes CDR1 LGHNA and CDR2 YNFKEQ. The CDR3 extends over 14 amino acids. Here the CDR3 reads CASSQIDSGNTIYF.

The chain links TRBV2 to TRBJ1-2; no DNA is available, so the TRBD1 call from TCRdb remains unchecked. This CDR3 region has 15 residues. Germline V gene lookup returns CDR1 SNHLY and CDR2 FYNNEI. CDR3 loop: CASSPVQGGDYGYTF.